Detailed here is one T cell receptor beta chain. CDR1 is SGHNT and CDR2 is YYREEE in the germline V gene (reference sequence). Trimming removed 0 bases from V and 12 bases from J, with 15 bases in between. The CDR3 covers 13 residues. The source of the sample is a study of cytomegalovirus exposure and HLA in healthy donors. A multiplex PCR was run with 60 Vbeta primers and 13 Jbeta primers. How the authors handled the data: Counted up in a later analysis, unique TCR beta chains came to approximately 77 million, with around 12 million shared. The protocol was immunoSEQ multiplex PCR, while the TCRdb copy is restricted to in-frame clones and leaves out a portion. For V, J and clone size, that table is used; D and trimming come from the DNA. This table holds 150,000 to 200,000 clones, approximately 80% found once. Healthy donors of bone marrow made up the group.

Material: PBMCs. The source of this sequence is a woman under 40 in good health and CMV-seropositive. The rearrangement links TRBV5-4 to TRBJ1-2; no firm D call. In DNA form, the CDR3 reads TGTGCCAGCAGCTTGGCCTTCCCGGTGAGCCACACCTTC. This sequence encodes CASSLAFPVSHTF.